Listed here are 3 T cell receptor beta chains from one sample, sequenced in a study of cytomegalovirus exposure and HLA in healthy donors. Primers for the PCR totalled 60 Vbeta and 13 Jbeta. Sequencing used immunoSEQ multiplex PCR; TCRdb keeps in-frame clones, though not all of them. The sample lists over 120,000 clones; more than 75% were seen once. Sequenced material: PBMCs. The receptor source for this set is a woman between 18 and 29 years old in good health and CMV-seropositive.

The genes are TRBV11-2 and TRBJ2-7; D not resolved. Trimming cost V 1 base and J 6 bases, with 10 bases left between them. This CDR3 comprises 13 residues. Germline lookup yields CDR1 SGHAT and CDR2 FQNNGV. The CDR3 DNA reads as TGTGCCAGCAGCTTAGGAGGAACGGGCGAGCAGTACTTC. This sequence encodes CASSLGGTGEQYF.

The chain combines TRBV6-5 with TRBJ1-2; D may be TRBD1 (5 bases). Trimming pared 0 bases from V and 8 bases from J, leaving 10 bases between. The CDR3 consists of 13 residues. Germline CDR1 MNHEY, CDR2 SVGAGI. CDR3 region: CASSYSGGEGYTF. The CDR3 DNA sequence: TGTGCCAGCAGTTACTCGGGGGGTGAGGGCTACACCTTC.

The chain uses TRBV5-4 and TRBJ2-3, with D uncertain. The length of the CDR3 is 12 residues. Germline V gene lookup returns CDR1 SGHNT and CDR2 YYREEE (reference sequence). Trimming cost V 4 bases and J 4 bases, with 7 bases left between them. The CDR3 DNA sequence: TGTGCCAGCAGCGTTAGCCCAGATACGCAGTATTTT. It translates to CASSVSPDTQYF. Complete variable domain (other parts from reference TRBV5-4 and TRBJ2-3): ETGVTQSPTHLIKTRGQQVTLRCSSQSGHNTVSWYQQALGQGPQFIFQYYREEENGRGNFPPRFSGLQFPNYSSELNVNALELDDSALYLCASSVSPDTQYFGPGTRLTVL.